This TCR beta chain was obtained from a study of Tregs in tolerant kidney transplant recipients. Generated by immunoSEQ multiplex PCR, the TCRdb table keeps only in-frame clones and is missing some. The table shows about 61,000 clones, with approximately 85% occurring only once. V was pared by 4 bases and J by 1 base, with 4 bases of the junction left unmatched. The CDR3 sequence is 14 residues long. Looked up from germline, CDR1 is SGHRS and CDR2 is YFSETQ. The origin of this receptor is a human donor who received a combined kidney and bone marrow transplant. The J gene is TRBJ2-7, the V gene TRBV5-1, with 8 positions matching TRBD2. The sample in question was Tregs from blood, obtained before the transplant. The CDR3 here is CASSPGGGSYEQYF. The CDR3 DNA reads as TGCGCCAGCAGCCCGGGAGGGGGGTCCTACGAGCAGTACTTC.